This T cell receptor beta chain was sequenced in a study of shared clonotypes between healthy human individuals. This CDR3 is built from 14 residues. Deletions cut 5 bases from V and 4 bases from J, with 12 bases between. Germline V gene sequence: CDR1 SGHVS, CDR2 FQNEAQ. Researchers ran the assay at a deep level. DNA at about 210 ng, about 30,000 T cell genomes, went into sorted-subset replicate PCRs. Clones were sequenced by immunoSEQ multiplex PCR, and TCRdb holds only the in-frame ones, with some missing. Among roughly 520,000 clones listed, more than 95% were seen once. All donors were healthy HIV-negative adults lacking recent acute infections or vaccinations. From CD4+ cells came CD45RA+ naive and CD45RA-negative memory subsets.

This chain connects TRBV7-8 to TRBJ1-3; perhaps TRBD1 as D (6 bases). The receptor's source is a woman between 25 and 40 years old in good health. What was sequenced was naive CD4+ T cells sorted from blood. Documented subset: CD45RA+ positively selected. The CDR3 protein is CASSQRRGGNTIYF. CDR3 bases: TGTGCCAGCAGCCAAAGGAGGGGGGGAAACACCATATATTTT.